The 2 T cell receptor beta chains in this list originate from one sample, sequenced in a study of blood T cell repertoires in COVID-19. The protocol was immunoSEQ multiplex PCR, while the TCRdb copy is restricted to in-frame clones and leaves out a portion. The sample records 150,000 to 200,000 clones, about four fifths being singletons. The sample taken for sequencing was peripheral blood. The receptor set was obtained from a woman in her 40s with COVID-19, enrolled during active disease.

The sample holds one count of this clone. J is TRBJ2-7 and V is TRBV29-1, with TRBD2 identical over 12 bases. The CDR3 has 15 amino acids. Germline-derived CDR1 and CDR2 are SQVTM and ANQGSEA. V dropped 6 bases and J dropped 4; count of bases not matched to a gene: 10. CDR3 loop: CSVLRLAGVRYEQYF. The CDR3 DNA follows: TGCAGCGTCTTAAGACTAGCGGGAGTGCGGTACGAGCAGTACTTC.

The chain joins TRBV11-2 to TRBJ2-1; TRBD2 matches at 9 bases. Germline V gives CDR1 SGHAT, CDR2 FQNNGV. The CDR3 length is 17 residues. V was pared by 0 bases and J by 4 bases, with 7 bases of the junction left unmatched. CDR3 protein: CASSLDLPSGVYNEQFF. The CDR3 nucleotides are TGTGCCAGCAGCTTAGATCTTCCTAGCGGGGTTTACAATGAGCAGTTCTTC.